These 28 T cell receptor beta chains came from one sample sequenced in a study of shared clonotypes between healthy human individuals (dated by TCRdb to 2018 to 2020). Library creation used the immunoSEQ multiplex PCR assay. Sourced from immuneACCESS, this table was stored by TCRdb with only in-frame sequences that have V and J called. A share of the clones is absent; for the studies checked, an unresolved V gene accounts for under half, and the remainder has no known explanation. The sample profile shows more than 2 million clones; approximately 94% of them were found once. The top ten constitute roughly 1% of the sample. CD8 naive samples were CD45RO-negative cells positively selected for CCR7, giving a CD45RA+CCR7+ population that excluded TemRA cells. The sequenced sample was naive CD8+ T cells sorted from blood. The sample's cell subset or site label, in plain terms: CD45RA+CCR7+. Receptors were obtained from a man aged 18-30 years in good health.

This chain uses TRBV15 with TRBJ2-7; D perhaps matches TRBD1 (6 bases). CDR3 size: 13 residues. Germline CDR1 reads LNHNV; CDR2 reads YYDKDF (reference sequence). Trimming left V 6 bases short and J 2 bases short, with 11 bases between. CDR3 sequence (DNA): TGTGCCACCAGACTGGACAGCACCTACGAGCAGTACTTC. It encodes CATRLDSTYEQYF.

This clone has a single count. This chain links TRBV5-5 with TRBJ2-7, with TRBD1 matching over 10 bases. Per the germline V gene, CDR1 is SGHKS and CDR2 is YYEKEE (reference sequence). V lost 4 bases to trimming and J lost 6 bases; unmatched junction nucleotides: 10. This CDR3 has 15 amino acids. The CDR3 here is CASSPGDRGRVEQYF. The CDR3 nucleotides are TGTGCCAGCAGCCCTGGGGACAGGGGACGGGTCGAGCAGTACTTC.

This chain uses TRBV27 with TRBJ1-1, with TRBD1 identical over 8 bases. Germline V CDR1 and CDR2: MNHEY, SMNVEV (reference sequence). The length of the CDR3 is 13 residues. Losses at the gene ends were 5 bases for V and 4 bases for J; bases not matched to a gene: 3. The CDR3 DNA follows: TGTGCCAGCAGTGGTGGGACAGGCACTGAAGCTTTCTTT. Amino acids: CASSGGTGTEAFF.

CDR3 sequence reads: CASARLTNTGELFF. The DNA of the CDR3 is TGTGCCAGCGCCCGTTTAACGAACACCGGGGAGCTGTTTTTT. This chain connects TRBV6-5 to TRBJ2-2; the D is unclear. In germline, CDR1 is MNHEY, CDR2 SVGAGI. The V end was cut by 8 bases, the J end by 0 bases, with 10 bases between. This CDR3 is 14 amino acids long.

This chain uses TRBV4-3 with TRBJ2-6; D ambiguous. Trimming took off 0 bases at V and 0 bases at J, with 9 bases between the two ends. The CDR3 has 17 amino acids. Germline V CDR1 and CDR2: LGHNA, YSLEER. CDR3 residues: CASSQDGFFSGANVLTF. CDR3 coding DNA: TGCGCCAGCAGCCAAGATGGTTTTTTCTCTGGGGCCAACGTCCTGACTTTC.

The CDR3 loop reads CASESGEQFF. The CDR3 DNA is TGTGCCAGCGAGAGTGGTGAGCAGTTCTTC. The genes are TRBV2 and TRBJ2-1; D is undetermined. The CDR3 loop spans 10 amino acids. V lost 8 bases and J 9 bases, leaving 8 bases between the germline ends. Germline loops: CDR1 SNHLY, CDR2 FYNNEI.

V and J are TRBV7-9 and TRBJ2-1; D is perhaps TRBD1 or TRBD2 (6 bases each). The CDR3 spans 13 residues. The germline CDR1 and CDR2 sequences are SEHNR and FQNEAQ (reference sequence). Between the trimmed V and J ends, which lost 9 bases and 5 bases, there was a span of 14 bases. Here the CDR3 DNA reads TGTGCCAGTCACGGGGGCCCCCACAATGAGCAGTTCTTC. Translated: CASHGGPHNEQFF. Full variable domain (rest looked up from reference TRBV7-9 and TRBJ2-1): DTGVSQNPRHKITKRGQNVTFRCDPISEHNRLYWYRQTLGQGPEFLTYFQNEAQLEKSRLLSDRFSAERPKGSFSTLEIQRTEQGDSAMYLCASHGGPHNEQFFGPGTRLTVL.

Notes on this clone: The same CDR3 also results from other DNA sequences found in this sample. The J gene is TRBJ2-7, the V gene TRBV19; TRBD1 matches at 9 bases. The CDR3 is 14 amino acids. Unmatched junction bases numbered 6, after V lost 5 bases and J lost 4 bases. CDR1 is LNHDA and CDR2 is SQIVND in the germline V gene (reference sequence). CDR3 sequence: CASSAGTGSYEQYF. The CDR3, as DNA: TGTGCCAGTAGTGCCGGGACAGGGAGTTACGAGCAGTACTTC.

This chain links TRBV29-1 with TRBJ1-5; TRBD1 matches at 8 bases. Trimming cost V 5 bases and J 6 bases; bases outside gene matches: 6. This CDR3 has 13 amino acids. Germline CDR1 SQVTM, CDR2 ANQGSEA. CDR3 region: CSVTGGSGQPQHF. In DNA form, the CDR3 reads TGCAGCGTTACAGGGGGTAGTGGTCAGCCCCAGCATTTT.

The CDR3 loop reads CASKTAGPAPQHF. The CDR3 coding sequence is TGTGCCAGCAAAACCGCAGGGCCCGCCCCCCAGCATTTT. The chain employs TRBV27 and TRBJ1-5; D possibly corresponds to TRBD1 (5 bases). The CDR3 covers 13 residues. Germline lookup yields CDR1 MNHEY and CDR2 SMNVEV (reference sequence). Trimming took off 7 bases at V and 10 bases at J, with 17 bases between the two ends.

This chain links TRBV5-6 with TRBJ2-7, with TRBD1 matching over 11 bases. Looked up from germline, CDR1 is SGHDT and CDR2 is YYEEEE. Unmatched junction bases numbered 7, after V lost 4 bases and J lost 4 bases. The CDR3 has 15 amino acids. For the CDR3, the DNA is TGTGCCAGCAGCGACGGGACAGGGGGGTTTTACGAGCAGTACTTC. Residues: CASSDGTGGFYEQYF.

CDR3 sequence (DNA): TGTGCCAGCAGCCCGGACAGGGGGGGCACAGATACGCAGTATTTT. Protein product: CASSPDRGGTDTQYF. The chain employs TRBV7-9 and TRBJ2-3, with TRBD1 matching over 10 bases. The CDR3 is 15 residues long. CDR1 and CDR2 (germline): SEHNR, FQNEAQ (reference sequence). V was clipped by 5 bases and J by 1 base; unmatched bases: 3.

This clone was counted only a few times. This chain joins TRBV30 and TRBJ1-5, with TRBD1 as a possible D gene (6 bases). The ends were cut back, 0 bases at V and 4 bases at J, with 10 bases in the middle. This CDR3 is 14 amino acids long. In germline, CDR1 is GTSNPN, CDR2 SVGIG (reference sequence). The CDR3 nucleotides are TGTGCCTGGAGTGTTGACAGGCCGAATCAGCCCCAGCATTTT. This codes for CAWSVDRPNQPQHF. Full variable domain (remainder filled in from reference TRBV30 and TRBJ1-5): SQTIHQWPATLVQPVGSPLSLECTVEGTSNPNLYWYRQAAGRGLQLLFYSVGIGQISSEVPQNLSASRPQDRQFILSSKKLLLSDSGFYLCAWSVDRPNQPQHFGDGTRLSIL.

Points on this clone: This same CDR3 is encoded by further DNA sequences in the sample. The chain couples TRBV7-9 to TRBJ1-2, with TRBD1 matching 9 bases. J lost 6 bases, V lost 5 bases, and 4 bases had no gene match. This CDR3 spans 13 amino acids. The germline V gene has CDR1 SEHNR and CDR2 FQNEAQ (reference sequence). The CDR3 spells CASSPGQGNGYTF. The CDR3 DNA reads TGTGCCAGCAGCCCGGGACAGGGAAATGGCTACACCTTC.

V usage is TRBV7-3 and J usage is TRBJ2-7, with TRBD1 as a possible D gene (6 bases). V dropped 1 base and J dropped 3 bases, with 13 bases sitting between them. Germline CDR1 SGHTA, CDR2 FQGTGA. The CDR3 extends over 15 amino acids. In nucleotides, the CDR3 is TGTGCCAGCAGCTTAATGACAGGTGGGGACTACGAGCAGTACTTC. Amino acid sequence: CASSLMTGGDYEQYF.

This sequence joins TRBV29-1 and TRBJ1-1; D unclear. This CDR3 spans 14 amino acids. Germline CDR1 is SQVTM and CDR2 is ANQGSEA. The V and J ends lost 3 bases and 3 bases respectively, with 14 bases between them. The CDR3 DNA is TGCAGCGTTGAGGCAGGTCGGAGGGACACTGAAGCTTTCTTT. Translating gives CSVEAGRRDTEAFF.

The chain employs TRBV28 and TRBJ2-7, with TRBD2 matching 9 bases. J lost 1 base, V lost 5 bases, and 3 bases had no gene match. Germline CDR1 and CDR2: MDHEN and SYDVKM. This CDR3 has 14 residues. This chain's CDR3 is CASSASGESYEQYF. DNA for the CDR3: TGTGCCAGCAGTGCTAGCGGGGAATCCTACGAGCAGTACTTC.

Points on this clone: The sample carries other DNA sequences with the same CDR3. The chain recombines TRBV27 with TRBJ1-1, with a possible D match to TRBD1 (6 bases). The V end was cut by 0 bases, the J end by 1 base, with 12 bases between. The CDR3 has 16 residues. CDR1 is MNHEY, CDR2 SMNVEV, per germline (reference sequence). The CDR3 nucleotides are TGTGCCAGCAGTTTATCGAGGCAGGGGCCGAACACTGAAGCTTTCTTT. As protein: CASSLSRQGPNTEAFF.

The CDR3 DNA reads as TGTGCCAGCTCAAGAGGGGGCAGGATGAACACTGAAGCTTTCTTT. Encoded protein: CASSRGGRMNTEAFF. This chain uses TRBV9 with TRBJ1-1; 7 bases line up with TRBD1. The CDR3 contains 15 residues. Unmatched junction bases numbered 9, after V lost 7 bases and J lost 0 bases. CDR1 and CDR2 (germline): SGDLS, YYNGEE.

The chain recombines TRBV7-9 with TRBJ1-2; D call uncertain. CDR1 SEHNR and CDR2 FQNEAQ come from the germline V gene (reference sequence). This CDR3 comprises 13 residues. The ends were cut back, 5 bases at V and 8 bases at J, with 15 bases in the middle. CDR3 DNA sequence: TGTGCCAGCAGCGAGGCCTTCCCCCAGGGCTACACCTTC. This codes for CASSEAFPQGYTF.

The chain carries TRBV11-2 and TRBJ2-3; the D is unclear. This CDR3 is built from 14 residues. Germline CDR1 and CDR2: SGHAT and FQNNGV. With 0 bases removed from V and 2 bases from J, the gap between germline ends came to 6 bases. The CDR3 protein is CASSLDRVTDTQYF. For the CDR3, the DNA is TGTGCCAGCAGCTTAGATCGGGTCACAGATACGCAGTATTTT.

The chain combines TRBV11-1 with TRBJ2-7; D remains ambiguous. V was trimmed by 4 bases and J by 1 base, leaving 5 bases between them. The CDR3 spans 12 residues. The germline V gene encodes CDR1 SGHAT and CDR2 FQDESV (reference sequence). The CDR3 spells CASSSPSYEQYF. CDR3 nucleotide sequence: TGTGCCAGCAGCTCCCCATCCTACGAGCAGTACTTC. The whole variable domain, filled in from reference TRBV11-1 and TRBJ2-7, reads EAEVAQSPRYKITEKSQAVAFWCDPISGHATLYWYRQILGQGPELLVQFQDESVVDDSQLPKDRFSAERLKGVDSTLKIQPAELGDSAMYLCASSSPSYEQYFGPGTRLTVT.

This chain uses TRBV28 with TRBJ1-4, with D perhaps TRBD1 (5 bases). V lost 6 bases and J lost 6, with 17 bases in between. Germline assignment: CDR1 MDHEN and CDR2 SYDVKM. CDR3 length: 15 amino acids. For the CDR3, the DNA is TGTGCCAGCAGCCCCCGGGACTGGAGTGATGAAAAACTGTTTTTT. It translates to CASSPRDWSDEKLFF. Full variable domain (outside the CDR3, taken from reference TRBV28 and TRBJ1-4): DVKVTQSSRYLVKRTGEKVFLECVQDMDHENMFWYRQDPGLGLRLIYFSYDVKMKEKGDIPEGYSVSREKKERFSLILESASTNQTSMYLCASSPRDWSDEKLFFGSGTQLSVL.

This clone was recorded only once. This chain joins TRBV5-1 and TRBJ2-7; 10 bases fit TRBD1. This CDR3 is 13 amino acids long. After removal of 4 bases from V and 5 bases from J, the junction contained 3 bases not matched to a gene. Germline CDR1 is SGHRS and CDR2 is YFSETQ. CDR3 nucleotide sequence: TGCGCCAGCAGCGGGACAGGGGCGAACGAGCAGTACTTC. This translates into CASSGTGANEQYF. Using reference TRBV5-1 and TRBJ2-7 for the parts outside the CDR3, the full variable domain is KAGVTQTPRYLIKTRGQQVTLSCSPISGHRSVSWYQQTPGQGLQFLFEYFSETQRNKGNFPGRFSGRQFSNSRSEMNVSTLELGDSALYLCASSGTGANEQYFGPGTRLTVT.

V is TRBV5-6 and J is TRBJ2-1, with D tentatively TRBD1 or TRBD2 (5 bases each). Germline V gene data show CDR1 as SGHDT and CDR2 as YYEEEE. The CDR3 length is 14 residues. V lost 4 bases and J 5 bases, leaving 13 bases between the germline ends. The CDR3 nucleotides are TGTGCCAGCAGCCCCGGGACCTTCCACAATGAGCAGTTCTTC. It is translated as CASSPGTFHNEQFF.

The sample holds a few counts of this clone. The chain's CDR3 is CASSIRDRYDYEQYF. The CDR3 bases are TGTGCCAGTAGTATTCGGGACAGGTATGACTACGAGCAGTACTTC. The chain is built from TRBV19 and TRBJ2-7; 8 bases fit TRBD1. From germline, CDR1 is LNHDA and CDR2 SQIVND (reference sequence). This CDR3 spans 15 amino acids. V lost 3 bases and J lost 3; bases outside the gene matches: 7.

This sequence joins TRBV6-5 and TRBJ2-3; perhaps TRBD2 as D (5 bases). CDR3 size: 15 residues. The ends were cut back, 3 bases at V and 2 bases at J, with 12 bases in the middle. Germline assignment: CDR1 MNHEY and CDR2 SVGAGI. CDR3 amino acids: CASSYLAWNTDTQYF. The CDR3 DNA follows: TGTGCCAGCAGTTATCTAGCTTGGAACACAGATACGCAGTATTTT.

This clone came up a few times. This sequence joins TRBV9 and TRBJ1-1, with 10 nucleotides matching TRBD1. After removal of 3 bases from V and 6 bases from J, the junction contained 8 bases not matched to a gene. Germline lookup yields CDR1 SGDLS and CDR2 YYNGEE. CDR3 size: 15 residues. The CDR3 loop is CASSASDRGLPEAFF. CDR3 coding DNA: TGTGCCAGCAGCGCCTCGGACAGGGGGTTACCTGAAGCTTTCTTT.